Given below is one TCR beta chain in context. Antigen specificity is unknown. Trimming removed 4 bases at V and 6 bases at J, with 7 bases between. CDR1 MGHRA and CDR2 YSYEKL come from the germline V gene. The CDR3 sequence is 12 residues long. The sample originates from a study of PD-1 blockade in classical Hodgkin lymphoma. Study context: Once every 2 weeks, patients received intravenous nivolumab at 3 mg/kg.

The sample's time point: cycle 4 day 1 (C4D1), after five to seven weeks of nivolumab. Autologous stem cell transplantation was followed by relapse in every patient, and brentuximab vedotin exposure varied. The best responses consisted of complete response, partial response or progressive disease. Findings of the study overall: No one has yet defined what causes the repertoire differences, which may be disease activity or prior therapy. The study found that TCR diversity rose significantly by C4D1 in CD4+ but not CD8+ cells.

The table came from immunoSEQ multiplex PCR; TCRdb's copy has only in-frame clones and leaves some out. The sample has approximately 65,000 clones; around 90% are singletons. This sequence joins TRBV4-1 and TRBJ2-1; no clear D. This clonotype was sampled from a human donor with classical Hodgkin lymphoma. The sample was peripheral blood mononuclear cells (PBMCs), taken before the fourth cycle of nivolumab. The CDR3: CASSRSSNEQFF. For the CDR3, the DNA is TGCGCCAGCAGCCGGAGCAGCAATGAGCAGTTCTTC.